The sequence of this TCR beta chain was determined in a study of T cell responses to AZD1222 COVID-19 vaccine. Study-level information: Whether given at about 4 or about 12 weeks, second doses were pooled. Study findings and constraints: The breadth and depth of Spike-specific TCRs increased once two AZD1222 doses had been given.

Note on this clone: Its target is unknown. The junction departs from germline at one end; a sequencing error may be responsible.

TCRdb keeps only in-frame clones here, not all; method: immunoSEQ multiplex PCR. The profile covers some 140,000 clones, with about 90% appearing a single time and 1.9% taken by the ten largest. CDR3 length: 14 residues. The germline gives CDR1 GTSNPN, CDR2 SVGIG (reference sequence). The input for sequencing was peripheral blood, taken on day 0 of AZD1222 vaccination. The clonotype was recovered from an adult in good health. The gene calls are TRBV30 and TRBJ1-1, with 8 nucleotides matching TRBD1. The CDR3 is CVWRRQGRNTEAFF. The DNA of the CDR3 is TGTGTCTGGAGAAGACAGGGGAGGAACACTGAAGCTTTCTTT.